The 21 T cell receptor beta chains in this list originate from one sample, sequenced in a study of human CD4 T cells and Enterobacteriaceae. Libraries were prepared by immunoSEQ multiplex PCR; TCRdb keeps only in-frame clonotypes and omits some of them. The sample contains some 30,000 clones, roughly 79% of which appear only once. All CD4+ cells other than CD45RA+CCR7+CD95- naive cells were sorted as memory, over 98% pure. Specimen: memory CD4+ T cells from blood. These receptors all come from a human donor in good health.

This chain uses TRBV7-2 with TRBJ2-7; unclear D gene. CDR1 and CDR2 (germline): SGHTA, FQGNSA. There are 11 residues in the CDR3. V was trimmed by 4 bases and J by 9 bases, leaving 10 bases between them. CDR3 protein: CASSSPAVQYF. The CDR3 bases are TGTGCCAGCAGCTCCCCCGCAGTGCAGTACTTC.

This sequence joins TRBV5-5 and TRBJ2-5; 7 bases are a match to TRBD2. The length of the CDR3 is 15 residues. V trimming: 4 bases; J trimming: 4 bases; junction bases outside the gene matches: 10. Germline values: CDR1 SGHKS, CDR2 YYEKEE (reference sequence). CDR3: CASSLGTTDGETQYF. As DNA, the CDR3 is TGTGCCAGCAGCCTCGGGACTACCGACGGAGAGACCCAGTACTTC. Filled out from reference TRBV5-5 and TRBJ2-5, the complete variable domain reads DAGVTQSPTHLIKTRGQQVTLRCSPISGHKSVSWYQQVLGQGPQFIFQYYEKEERGRGNFPDRFSARQFPNYSSELNVNALLLGDSALYLCASSLGTTDGETQYFGPGTRLLVL.

The rearrangement links TRBV4-2 to TRBJ2-3; 7 bases align to TRBD2. CDR3 length equals 16 residues. CDR1 LGHNA and CDR2 YNFKEQ come from the germline V gene. V shed 1 base and J 6 bases; nucleotides not matched to a gene: 10. The CDR3 DNA reads as TGTGCCAGCAGCCAAGTACGTGGCGGGAGTTCGGATACGCAGTATTTT. It is translated as CASSQVRGGSSDTQYF.

This clone has only one observation. The chain uses TRBV30 and TRBJ1-2; D unclear. CDR1 and CDR2 (germline): GTSNPN, SVGIG (reference sequence). The V gene lost 3 bases and the J gene lost 5 bases, with 10 bases spanning the gap. CDR3 length: 12 residues. DNA for the CDR3: TGTGCCTGGAGAAAGGGCGGGTATGGCTACACCTTC. This translates into CAWRKGGYGYTF. The variable domain in full, completed from reference TRBV30 and TRBJ1-2, reads SQTIHQWPATLVQPVGSPLSLECTVEGTSNPNLYWYRQAAGRGLQLLFYSVGIGQISSEVPQNLSASRPQDRQFILSSKKLLLSDSGFYLCAWRKGGYGYTFGSGTRLTVV.

The chain carries TRBV10-2 and TRBJ2-1; D ambiguous. There are 15 residues in the CDR3. Germline CDR1 and CDR2: WSHSY and SAAADI. The V and J ends lost 6 bases and 2 bases respectively, with 14 bases between them. DNA of the CDR3: TGCGCCAGCAGCGACGGTTCGGCCCCCTACAATGAGCAGTTCTTC. Translated: CASSDGSAPYNEQFF.

The rearrangement joins TRBV2 to TRBJ2-1; D is ambiguous. This CDR3 contains 13 residues. Germline values: CDR1 SNHLY, CDR2 FYNNEI. Trimming left V 8 bases short and J 4 bases short, with 12 bases between. CDR3 region: CASGVADYNEQFF. The CDR3 region has the DNA TGTGCCAGCGGGGTAGCAGATTACAATGAGCAGTTCTTC.

The chain combines TRBV19 with TRBJ1-4, with TRBD1 matching 7 bases. The germline V gene has CDR1 LNHDA and CDR2 SQIVND (reference sequence). The CDR3 length is 15 residues. Losses at the gene ends were 10 bases for V and 5 bases for J; bases not matched to a gene: 13. CDR3 in DNA: TGTGCCACCACGTCGCCGGGACAGAGAAATGAAAAACTGTTTTTT. It specifies CATTSPGQRNEKLFF.

The chain joins TRBV7-9 to TRBJ1-1; D is unresolved. V shed 2 bases and J shed 2 bases, with 6 bases lying between them. The CDR3 consists of 13 residues. Germline CDR1 SEHNR, CDR2 FQNEAQ (reference sequence). The CDR3 DNA follows: TGTGCCAGCAGCTTAACCTCCAACACTGAAGCTTTCTTT. Its translation: CASSLTSNTEAFF.

The gene calls are TRBV28 and TRBJ2-1; 8 bases map to TRBD1. Germline values: CDR1 MDHEN, CDR2 SYDVKM. J gave up 6 bases and V 11 bases, and 9 bases lay outside the gene matches. There are 13 residues in the CDR3. In DNA form, the CDR3 reads TGTGCCGCCGGACAGGGCTTTGTCAATGAGCAGTTCTTC. Protein: CAAGQGFVNEQFF.

J is TRBJ2-3 and V is TRBV14, with 7 bases that match TRBD2. This CDR3 contains 15 residues. From germline, CDR1 is SGHDN and CDR2 FVKESK. Trimming removed 0 bases from V and 5 bases from J; junction bases left unmatched: 5. The CDR3 sequence is CASSQDGRAGDTQYF. The DNA for the CDR3 is TGTGCCAGCAGCCAAGATGGGAGGGCAGGAGATACGCAGTATTTT.

The chain carries TRBV5-1 and TRBJ1-5, with D possibly matching TRBD1 (5 bases). V lost 4 bases and J 3 bases, leaving 11 bases between the germline ends. Germline CDR1 is SGHRS and CDR2 is YFSETQ. This CDR3 region has 14 residues. CDR3 sequence reads: CASSPQGANQPQHF. The CDR3 DNA sequence: TGCGCCAGCAGCCCCCAGGGAGCCAATCAGCCCCAGCATTTT.

This clone was seen only a few times. CDR3 sequence: CASSRIGLAGHNEQFF. The CDR3 DNA reads as TGTGCCAGCAGCCGAATAGGGCTAGCGGGCCACAATGAGCAGTTCTTC. This rearrangement joins TRBV5-4 to TRBJ2-1, with 8 bases identical to TRBD2. V was pared by 4 bases and J by 5 bases, with 11 bases of the junction left unmatched. The V gene's germline CDR1 is SGHNT and CDR2 YYREEE (reference sequence). The CDR3 extends over 16 amino acids.

This chain joins TRBV10-3 and TRBJ1-5; TRBD1 is a possible D gene (5 bases). The CDR3 runs 13 residues. Trimming removed 8 bases at V and 0 bases at J, with 8 bases between. Germline CDR1 and CDR2: ENHRY and SYGVKD. CDR3 residues: CAIARDSNQPQHF. The CDR3 region has the DNA TGTGCCATCGCCAGGGATAGCAATCAGCCCCAGCATTTT.

The DNA of the CDR3 is TGTGCCAGCAGCTTGAGGGGAAGGGAAGGCTTTACGCAGTATTTT. This sequence encodes CASSLRGREGFTQYF. The V and J genes are TRBV11-2 and TRBJ2-3, with D perhaps matching TRBD1 or TRBD2 (5 bases each). The length of the CDR3 is 15 residues. Germline V lookup: CDR1 SGHAT, CDR2 FQNNGV. With 3 bases removed from V and 8 bases from J, the gap between germline ends came to 18 bases.

In this sample, this clone turned up once. The rearrangement links TRBV28 to TRBJ2-1; D remains ambiguous. CDR3 length: 14 residues. V was pared by 4 bases and J by 10 bases, with 17 bases between. Germline CDR1 reads MDHEN; CDR2 reads SYDVKM. CDR3 amino acids: CASSSTMSRTEQFF. The DNA for the CDR3 is TGTGCCAGCAGTTCGACAATGAGCAGAACGGAGCAGTTCTTC.

The chain recombines TRBV7-3 with TRBJ2-5, with D possibly being TRBD1 or TRBD2 (5 bases each). V was cut by 4 bases and J by 4 bases, with 10 bases left in between. CDR1 and CDR2 (germline): SGHTA, FQGTGA. The CDR3 is made up of 13 amino acids. CDR3 DNA: TGTGCCAGCAGCTCCACGGGGCGAGAGACCCAGTACTTC. Translated: CASSSTGRETQYF.

This clone was seen only once. This chain connects TRBV19 to TRBJ2-7, with 11 bases aligning to TRBD2. The trim removed 6 bases at V and 10 bases at J, leaving 20 bases unmatched. This CDR3 spans 17 amino acids. Germline lookup yields CDR1 LNHDA and CDR2 SQIVND (reference sequence). The CDR3 protein is CASRGTLFTGTSGPQYF. In DNA form, the CDR3 reads TGTGCCAGTAGGGGGACCTTATTCACCGGGACTAGCGGCCCACAGTACTTC.

This clone was detected once. The chain links TRBV5-4 to TRBJ1-4, with unresolved D. The ends were cut back, 5 bases at V and 3 bases at J, with 8 bases in the middle. This CDR3 has 13 residues. Germline V gene sequence: CDR1 SGHNT, CDR2 YYREEE (reference sequence). CDR3 region: CASSSDSNEKLFF. The CDR3 DNA sequence: TGTGCCAGCAGTTCCGACTCTAATGAAAAACTGTTTTTT.

This clone was picked up one time. This chain connects TRBV18 to TRBJ2-7; D gene unclear. Germline-derived CDR1 and CDR2 are KGHSH and LQKENI. Trimming took off 5 bases at V and 4 bases at J, with 6 bases between the two ends. The CDR3 length is 11 residues. CDR3 nucleotides: TGTGCCAGCTCAAACTTGTACGAGCAGTACTTC. Amino acid sequence: CASSNLYEQYF.

The CDR3 protein is CASSPNSGTDYTF. In nucleotides, the CDR3 is TGTGCCAGCAGCCCCAACTCCGGGACAGACTACACCTTC. The chain carries TRBV7-3 and TRBJ1-2, with 7 nucleotides matching TRBD1. CDR1 is SGHTA, CDR2 FQGTGA, per germline. The V gene end was trimmed by 5 bases and the J gene end by 10 bases; junction bases not matched to a gene: 10. This CDR3 comprises 13 residues.

The chain joins TRBV4-2 to TRBJ1-4; no clear D gene. There are 17 residues in the CDR3. V was shortened by 0 bases and J by 0 bases, with 11 bases between the two germline ends. Germline CDR1 is LGHNA and CDR2 is YNFKEQ. CDR3 loop: CASSQERTIATNEKLFF. The CDR3 DNA is TGTGCCAGCAGCCAAGAAAGGACTATCGCAACTAATGAAAAACTGTTTTTT.